Here is one TCR beta chain with its context. These data are taken from a study of blood T cell repertoires in COVID-19. V lost 3 bases and J lost 2; bases outside the gene matches: 4. There are 15 residues in the CDR3. The germline gives CDR1 MNHNS, CDR2 SASEGT. This table comes from immunoSEQ multiplex PCR, and its TCRdb copy is limited to in-frame clones, with some not included. The sample records 100,000 to 150,000 clones, more than 75% being singletons. The sample comprised peripheral blood. The origin of this receptor is a woman aged 70 to 79 with COVID-19, enrolled during active disease. The rearrangement links TRBV6-1 to TRBJ1-5; 7 nucleotides line up with TRBD1. The CDR3 region is CASSDIRGGNQPQHF. CDR3 nucleotide sequence: TGTGCCAGCAGTGACATCAGGGGGGGCAATCAGCCCCAGCATTTT.